This T cell receptor (beta chain) was sequenced for a study of cytotoxic CD8 clonotypes in ibrutinib-treated CLL. Trimming took off 3 bases at V and 9 bases at J, with 11 bases between the two ends. This CDR3 has 12 residues. Germline loops: CDR1 SGHTA, CDR2 FQGNSA. Generated by immunoSEQ multiplex PCR, the TCRdb table keeps only in-frame clones and is missing some. The sample records 300,000 or so clones, roughly two thirds being singletons. The clonotype was recovered from a human donor with chronic lymphocytic leukemia. V usage is TRBV7-2 and J usage is TRBJ1-1; D perhaps matches TRBD1 (5 bases). This specimen was PBMCs, taken after 36 months of ibrutinib treatment. In DNA form, the CDR3 reads TGTGCCAGCAGCTTGGGACTGTTAAAAGCTTTCTTT. This gives the protein CASSLGLLKAFF.